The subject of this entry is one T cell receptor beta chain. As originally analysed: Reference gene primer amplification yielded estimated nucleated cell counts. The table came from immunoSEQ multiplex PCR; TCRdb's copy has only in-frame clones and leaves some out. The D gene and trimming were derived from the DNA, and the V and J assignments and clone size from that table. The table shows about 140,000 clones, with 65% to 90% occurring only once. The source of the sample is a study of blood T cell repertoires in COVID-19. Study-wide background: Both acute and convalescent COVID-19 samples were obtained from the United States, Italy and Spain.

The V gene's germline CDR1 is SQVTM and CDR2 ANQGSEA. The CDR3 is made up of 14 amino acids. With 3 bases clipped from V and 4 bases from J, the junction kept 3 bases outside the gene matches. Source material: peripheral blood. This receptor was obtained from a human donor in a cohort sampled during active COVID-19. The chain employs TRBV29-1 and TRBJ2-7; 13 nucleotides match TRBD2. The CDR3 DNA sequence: TGCAGCGTTGAGTTGACTAGCGGGAGGTACGAGCAGTACTTC. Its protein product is CSVELTSGRYEQYF.